The 6 T cell receptor beta chains listed next were all sequenced from one sample in a study of beta chain features in type 1 diabetes. Since all of the isolated RNA was reverse transcribed, expressed TCRB transcripts were what got sequenced. Some clones are missing from TCRdb's copy, which holds only in-frame ones; the method was immunoSEQ multiplex PCR. The sample has around 400,000 clones, more than 13% seen once; the top ten hold under 0.02%. Source material: naive CD4+ T cells from blood. The receptors here all came from a woman younger than 35 in good health.

This chain joins TRBV6-5 and TRBJ2-7; weak D call: TRBD1 (5 bases). V shed 2 bases and J shed 1 base, with 12 bases lying between them. Germline V gene data show CDR1 as MNHEY and CDR2 as SVGAGI. This CDR3 is built from 15 residues. CDR3 in amino acids: CASSYNGAPSYEQYF. The CDR3 coding sequence is TGTGCCAGCAGTTACAATGGGGCACCTTCCTACGAGCAGTACTTC.

The chain has TRBV11-2 and TRBJ2-5; tentatively, D is TRBD1 (6 bases). CDR3 length: 15 residues. In germline, CDR1 is SGHAT, CDR2 FQNNGV. The V end lost 5 bases, the J end lost 5 bases, and 18 bases lay between the germline ends. CDR3 sequence reads: CASSALWTVGETQYF. The CDR3 DNA reads TGTGCCAGCAGCGCACTATGGACAGTCGGTGAGACCCAGTACTTC.

Only a few counts were recorded for this clone. This sequence joins TRBV5-1 and TRBJ2-1; 12 bases map to TRBD2. The germline gives CDR1 SGHRS, CDR2 YFSETQ. The CDR3 runs to 16 residues. Losses at the gene ends were 2 bases for V and 4 bases for J; bases not matched to a gene: 4. CDR3 nucleotide sequence: TGCGCCAGCAGCTTTCTGACTAGCGGGAGTTACAATGAGCAGTTCTTC. Its protein product is CASSFLTSGSYNEQFF.

The chain joins TRBV5-1 to TRBJ1-1; maybe TRBD1 (6 bases). CDR3 length: 14 residues. CDR1 and CDR2 (germline): SGHRS, YFSETQ. V was cut by 3 bases and J by 1 base, with 10 bases left in between. The CDR3 DNA reads as TGCGCCAGCAGCTCGGGGGGCGGGAACACTGAAGCTTTCTTT. Translated, it gives CASSSGGGNTEAFF. The whole variable domain, filled in from reference TRBV5-1 and TRBJ1-1, reads KAGVTQTPRYLIKTRGQQVTLSCSPISGHRSVSWYQQTPGQGLQFLFEYFSETQRNKGNFPGRFSGRQFSNSRSEMNVSTLELGDSALYLCASSSGGGNTEAFFGQGTRLTVV.

This clone was detected a few times. The chain joins TRBV29-1 to TRBJ2-5; perhaps TRBD2 as D (5 bases). The CDR3 has 13 amino acids. Germline CDR1 is SQVTM and CDR2 is ANQGSEA. Trimming removed 8 bases at V and 4 bases at J, with 17 bases between. The CDR3 spells CSLRPGIRETQYF. CDR3 sequence (DNA): TGCAGCCTTCGCCCCGGGATCCGAGAGACCCAGTACTTC.

The genes are TRBV30 and TRBJ2-3, with 12 bases lining up with TRBD2. CDR3 length: 15 amino acids. V lost 0 bases to trimming and J lost 5 bases; unmatched junction nucleotides: 3. Germline V gene sequence: CDR1 GTSNPN, CDR2 SVGIG (reference sequence). The CDR3 region has the DNA TGTGCCTGGAGTGTTGGACTAGCGGGAATAGATACGCAGTATTTT. Translation gives CAWSVGLAGIDTQYF.